Here is one T cell receptor beta chain with its context. Amplifying from RNA transcripts, the study obtained TCR beta CDR3 regions. First-round RT-PCR employed HTBI primers, with a second-round multiplex PCR after it. Each CDR3 protein gets one entry after TCRdb re-called the multiplex PCR reads with MiXCR. The sample yields approximately 210,000 distinct CDR3 sequences, less than 30% seen once. These data come from a study of Graves' ophthalmopathy and Graves' hyperthyroidism. Study overall: Blood was drawn at initial diagnosis, before any treatment.

The V end lost 0 bases, the J end lost 0 bases, and 4 bases lay between the germline ends. The CDR3 extends over 14 amino acids. Germline V CDR1 and CDR2: SGHKS, YYEKEE (reference sequence). Sequenced input: peripheral blood. This receptor was taken from a man over 45 with Graves' ophthalmopathy. The chain carries TRBV5-5 and TRBJ2-4; D is undetermined. CDR3 sequence: CASSLEVAKNIQYF. The CDR3 DNA reads TGTGCCAGCAGCTTGGAGGTAGCCAAAAACATTCAGTACTTC.